This entry describes one T cell receptor beta chain. Profiling relied on immunoSEQ multiplex PCR, and the TCRdb table lists in-frame clones only, not all of them. The sample contains 6,200 or so clones, 80% of which appear only once. The sample belongs to a study of T cell clones after liver transplantation. The wider study: Pre-transplant mixed lymphocyte reactions yielded third-party-reactive TCRbeta sequences as comparators for graft-donor-reactive sequences. Timepoints were pre-transplant, pre-withdrawal, and after withdrawal was completed or failed.

V lost 5 bases to trimming and J lost 2 bases, with 13 bases between them. The CDR3 sequence is 14 residues long. Germline V gene lookup returns CDR1 PRHDT and CDR2 FYEKMQ (reference sequence). The V gene is TRBV13, the J gene TRBJ2-7, with D perhaps TRBD2 (5 bases). The origin of this receptor is a human patient who received a liver transplant. Some of the T cells might come from the graft donor. Material: CD8+ T cells from blood, obtained 45 to 46 months after liver transplant. The CDR3 sequence: CASSERVGTYEQYF. Here the CDR3 DNA reads TGTGCCAGCAGCGAGAGGGTGGGGACCTACGAGCAGTACTTC.